This T cell receptor (beta chain) comes out of a study of kidney transplant recipient with SARS-CoV-2 infection. CDR1 LNHDA and CDR2 SQIVND come from the germline V gene (reference sequence). This CDR3 comprises 17 residues. V gave up 5 bases and J gave up 4 bases, with 23 bases separating them. This clonotype has just one count. A much larger clone lies one base from this, so it may be a read error. TCRdb re-called the reads with MiXCR, one entry per CDR3 protein. The table records approximately 240,000 distinct CDR3 sequences, less than 35% of them present only once. J is TRBJ1-2 and V is TRBV19, with D unresolved. Specimen: a blood sample, collected at baseline and on roughly day 120 from a kidney transplant recipient. The clonotype originates from a young adult male patient who had COVID-19 and was a kidney transplant recipient. The graft donor may account for some of the T cells. The CDR3 sequence: CASSGRVTNRKTYGYTF. As DNA, the CDR3 is TGTGCCAGTAGTGGACGTGTGACAAATCGAAAGACCTATGGCTACACCTTC.